The 26 T cell receptor beta chains below come from one sample, sequenced in a study of T cells in tuberculosis. Method: immunoSEQ multiplex PCR; TCRdb's copy keeps in-frame clones and lacks some. The repertoire holds tens of thousands of clones, with 81% as singletons. After thawing and overnight rest, PBMC were stained with GMM-loaded CD1B tetramer, viability dye and anti-CD3 for sorting. CD1B tetramers were loaded with Rhodococcus equi-derived C32 glucose monomycolate. The sequencing input was CD1b-GMM tetramer-negative cells sorted from PBMCs. These receptors were collected from an adult woman with latent tuberculosis.

The rearrangement uses TRBV28 and TRBJ2-2, with 7 positions matching TRBD2. The CDR3 covers 14 residues. The germline V gene encodes CDR1 MDHEN and CDR2 SYDVKM. The V and J ends lost 6 bases and 8 bases, in that order; junction bases with no gene match: 9. CDR3 sequence (DNA): TGTGCCAGCAGCCCTTCCTGGGAGGGAGGGGAGCTGTTTTTT. It codes for CASSPSWEGGELFF.

The chain couples TRBV27 to TRBJ2-7, with 16 bases identical to TRBD2. The germline CDR1 and CDR2 sequences are MNHEY and SMNVEV (reference sequence). J was trimmed by 5 bases and V by 5 bases; bases with no gene match: 9. CDR3 length: 17 amino acids. The CDR3, as DNA: TGTGCCAGCAGTGCACCCCCGGGACTAGCGGGAGGGCACGAGCAGTACTTC. This sequence encodes CASSAPPGLAGGHEQYF.

This clone was recorded once. The rearrangement links TRBV9 to TRBJ1-5; D gene ambiguous. CDR3 length equals 15 residues. CDR1 is SGDLS, CDR2 YYNGEE, per germline. V lost 0 bases to trimming and J lost 5 bases, with 12 bases between them. CDR3 in DNA: TGTGCCAGCAGCGTAGGAGATTCAGGTTATCAGCCCCAGCATTTT. As protein: CASSVGDSGYQPQHF.

V usage is TRBV7-2 and J usage is TRBJ2-5; D may be TRBD1 (6 bases). V gave up 1 base and J gave up 12 bases, with 15 bases separating them. The CDR3 runs to 13 residues. Germline CDR1 and CDR2: SGHTA and FQGNSA. This CDR3 reads CASSLDGGREEYF. The CDR3 nucleotides read TGTGCCAGCAGCTTAGATGGGGGCAGAGAGGAGTACTTC.

This clone is a singleton in its sample. This sequence joins TRBV2 and TRBJ2-2; 8 bases are shared with TRBD2. This CDR3 spans 14 amino acids. V gave up 6 bases and J gave up 3 bases; unmatched junction bases: 3. CDR1 and CDR2 (germline): SNHLY, FYNNEI. The CDR3 nucleotides read TGTGCCAGCAGGGGGACTAGGGACACCGGGGAGCTGTTTTTT. This codes for CASRGTRDTGELFF. Filled out from reference TRBV2 and TRBJ2-2, the complete variable domain reads EPEVTQTPSHQVTQMGQEVILRCVPISNHLYFYWYRQILGQKVEFLVSFYNNEISEKSEIFDDQFSVERPDGSNFTLKIRSTKLEDSAMYFCASRGTRDTGELFFGEGSRLTVL.

This chain connects TRBV7-6 to TRBJ2-5; tentatively, D is TRBD1 (6 bases). CDR3 size: 12 residues. The V end lost 2 bases, the J end lost 11 bases, and 12 bases lay between the germline ends. CDR1 and CDR2 from the germline V gene are SGHVS and FNYEAQ. The CDR3 region is CASSLNLGQQYF. DNA of the CDR3: TGTGCCAGCAGCTTAAATCTTGGACAGCAGTACTTC.

The chain has TRBV6-1 and TRBJ2-3; tentative D call: TRBD1 (6 bases). The V end was cut by 5 bases, the J end by 6 bases, with 15 bases between. Germline lookup yields CDR1 MNHNS and CDR2 SASEGT. The CDR3 contains 14 residues. In DNA form, the CDR3 reads TGTGCCAGCAGTAAGGACAGTTATTCGGATACGCAGTATTTT. Translation: CASSKDSYSDTQYF.

The J gene is TRBJ2-7, the V gene TRBV7-8, with TRBD2 matching over 9 bases. V lost 6 bases and J lost 0; bases outside the gene matches: 18. This CDR3 contains 19 residues. Per the germline V gene, CDR1 is SGHVS and CDR2 is FQNEAQ. The CDR3 here is CASSSMTSGFPSGSYEQYF. Written as DNA, the CDR3 is TGTGCCAGCAGTTCCATGACTAGCGGTTTTCCGTCGGGCTCCTACGAGCAGTACTTC.

The V and J genes are TRBV19 and TRBJ2-2; tentative D call: TRBD1 (7 bases). The V end was cut by 6 bases, the J end by 5 bases, with 13 bases between. This CDR3 is 14 amino acids long. Germline-derived CDR1 and CDR2 are LNHDA and SQIVND (reference sequence). In DNA, the CDR3 is TGTGCCAGTAGGCCAGGGGGGCAGACCGGGGAGCTGTTTTTT. It is translated as CASRPGGQTGELFF.

This clone occurred once. The J gene is TRBJ2-5, the V gene TRBV6-1; weak D call: TRBD1 (5 bases). This CDR3 has 14 amino acids. Germline V CDR1 and CDR2: MNHNS, SASEGT. The germline V and J ends were trimmed by 8 bases and 3 bases, with 16 bases remaining between them. The CDR3 protein is CASSISREKETQYF. In nucleotides, the CDR3 is TGTGCCAGCTCCATAAGCAGGGAAAAAGAGACCCAGTACTTC.

This clone was found once. V is TRBV12-5 and J is TRBJ2-2; TRBD2 matches 12 bases. Germline trimming cut 6 bases from V and 5 bases from J; bases unmatched to any gene: 13. Germline lookup yields CDR1 LGHNT and CDR2 FRNRAP. CDR3 length equals 18 residues. The CDR3 nucleotides are TGTGCTAGTGGCACGACTAGCGGGGGCCTCATTCTGACCGGGGAGCTGTTTTTT. This encodes CASGTTSGGLILTGELFF.

The V gene is TRBV21-1, the J gene TRBJ2-3; TRBD1, as called in the table, went unchecked against the DNA. TRBV21-1 is a pseudogene segment. The CDR3 consists of 16 residues. Here the CDR3 DNA reads TGTGCCAGCGGTCCAGGGCTACCCCCTAGCACAGATACGCAGTATTTT. Translation: CASGPGLPPSTDTQYF.

The chain employs TRBV19 and TRBJ2-3; D is perhaps TRBD1 (5 bases). The V end lost 10 bases, the J end lost 7 bases, and 18 bases lay between the germline ends. From germline, CDR1 is LNHDA and CDR2 SQIVND (reference sequence). CDR3 length: 13 residues. The CDR3, as DNA: TGTGCCACTGGGGCCGGTGGCGGAAATACGCAGTATTTT. Its protein is CATGAGGGNTQYF.

This clone was observed a handful of times. The chain recombines TRBV29-1 with TRBJ2-7; possible D gene TRBD2, 6 bases. The ends were cut back, 5 bases at V and 7 bases at J, with 12 bases in the middle. Germline loops: CDR1 SQVTM, CDR2 ANQGSEA. The CDR3 covers 11 residues. The CDR3 loop reads CSVRDLGEQYF. For the CDR3, the DNA is TGCAGCGTTAGGGACTTGGGTGAGCAGTACTTC.

This chain connects TRBV5-1 to TRBJ1-1, with D tentatively TRBD1 (6 bases). The CDR3 runs to 15 residues. V was shortened by 4 bases and J by 1 base, with 14 bases between the two germline ends. Per germline, CDR1 SGHRS and CDR2 YFSETQ. Here the CDR3 reads CASSGGGQQNTEAFF. CDR3 nucleotide sequence: TGCGCCAGCAGCGGGGGCGGGCAGCAGAACACTGAAGCTTTCTTT.

V usage is TRBV2 and J usage is TRBJ2-5; D is perhaps TRBD2 (5 bases). Germline V gene lookup returns CDR1 SNHLY and CDR2 FYNNEI. CDR3 length equals 15 residues. Trimming took off 2 bases at V and 9 bases at J, with 19 bases between the two ends. The chain's CDR3 is CASSEPPVRAVAQYF. In DNA, the CDR3 is TGTGCCAGCAGTGAACCCCCAGTGAGGGCCGTGGCCCAGTACTTC.

The chain recombines TRBV6-5 with TRBJ2-5, with 14 bases identical to TRBD2. V lost 0 bases and J lost 4; bases outside the gene matches: 1. Germline V lookup: CDR1 MNHEY, CDR2 SVGAGI. The CDR3 sequence is 16 residues long. In nucleotides, the CDR3 is TGTGCCAGCAGTTACTCGACTAGCGGGGGGGGAGAGACCCAGTACTTC. Its protein is CASSYSTSGGGETQYF.

Of note for this clone: The junction shows a germline mismatch at one end, possibly a read error. The rearrangement joins TRBV4-2 to TRBJ1-4; D is unclear. The CDR3 consists of 16 residues. Looked up from germline, CDR1 is LGHNA and CDR2 is YNFKEQ. The CDR3 protein is CASSQEGPATSEKLFF. CDR3 bases: TGTGCCAGCAGCCAAGAAGGACCCGCAACTAGTGAAAAACTGTTTTTT.

The chain uses TRBV6-1 and TRBJ2-3, with TRBD1 identical over 9 bases. The CDR3 spans 14 residues. V lost 7 bases to trimming and J lost 1 base; unmatched junction nucleotides: 3. Germline V gives CDR1 MNHNS, CDR2 SASEGT. The CDR3 nucleotides are TGTGCCAGCATTTGGACAGGGGGCACAGATACGCAGTATTTT. Residues: CASIWTGGTDTQYF.

This clone was detected only once. This chain joins TRBV4-2 and TRBJ2-1; 10 bases line up with TRBD2. The trim removed 0 bases at V and 11 bases at J, leaving 7 bases unmatched. Germline CDR1 reads LGHNA; CDR2 reads YNFKEQ. This CDR3 region has 15 residues. CDR3 DNA: TGTGCCAGCAGCCAAGAAGGCACTAGCGGGACACAGCAGTTCTTC. It codes for CASSQEGTSGTQQFF.

Comments on this clone: One junction end disagrees with the germline gene, perhaps due to a read error. Other DNA sequences in the same sample also yield this CDR3. This chain connects TRBV7-2 to TRBJ1-6; weak D call: TRBD1 (6 bases). CDR1 is SGHTA and CDR2 is FQGNSA in the germline V gene. The CDR3 sequence is 14 residues long. The CDR3 region is CASSLDSYNSPLHF. CDR3 coding DNA: TGTGCCAGCAGCCTGGACAGTTATAATTCCCCCCTCCACTTT.

The chain combines TRBV7-3 with TRBJ2-3, with 7 bases identical to TRBD2. The CDR3 has 20 residues. J gave up 2 bases and V 0 bases, and 17 bases lay outside the gene matches. Germline assignment: CDR1 SGHTA and CDR2 FQGTGA. The CDR3 here is CASSLTPLAGEPASTDTQYF. CDR3 bases: TGTGCCAGCAGCTTAACCCCCTTGGCGGGAGAGCCCGCTTCCACAGATACGCAGTATTTT.

In this sample, this clone turned up once. The chain couples TRBV28 to TRBJ2-2, with D unresolved. Per germline, CDR1 MDHEN and CDR2 SYDVKM. The CDR3 consists of 14 residues. DNA of the CDR3: TGTGTCAGTACCCTCGACTCCTACACCGGGGAGCTGTTTTTT. This sequence encodes CVSTLDSYTGELFF.

This clone was seen only a few times. The chain employs TRBV18 and TRBJ1-3; 7 bases map to TRBD1. V was pared by 4 bases and J by 4 bases, with 4 bases of the junction left unmatched. Germline CDR1 is KGHSH and CDR2 is LQKENI. The CDR3 spans 14 residues. For the CDR3, the DNA is TGTGCCAGCTCACTGGACAGGACGGGAAACACCATATATTTT. As protein: CASSLDRTGNTIYF.

V gene TRBV7-2 combines with J gene TRBJ1-4, with 8 bases identical to TRBD1. The CDR3 has 15 amino acids. CDR1 SGHTA and CDR2 FQGNSA come from the germline V gene. V lost 3 bases, J lost 2 bases, and 2 bases stayed unmatched. The CDR3 spells CASSFQGATNEKLFF. For the CDR3, the DNA is TGTGCCAGCAGCTTCCAGGGGGCGACTAATGAAAAACTGTTTTTT.

The chain recombines TRBV19 with TRBJ2-1, with 8 bases matching TRBD2. Trimming at V came to 2 bases and at J to 9 bases, leaving 6 bases not matched to a gene. This CDR3 has 14 residues. From germline, CDR1 is LNHDA and CDR2 SQIVND (reference sequence). This CDR3 is CASSIKGLEVEQFF. The CDR3 DNA reads TGTGCCAGTAGTATAAAGGGACTAGAGGTTGAGCAGTTCTTC.